The 28 T cell receptor beta chains reported below all come from one sample, sequenced in a study of a mutant IDH1 vaccine in newly diagnosed glioma (dated by TCRdb to the early 2020s). What these receptors recognize is not known. The time point label, as the study defines it: week 23, last vaccination. A 20-mer mutant IDH1 peptide at 300 micrograms in Montanide made up each vaccine dose, which was injected subcutaneously together with topical imiquimod. The receptor library was made with the immunoSEQ multiplex PCR assay. Imported from immuneACCESS, the table was reduced by TCRdb to in-frame sequences with V and J called. These copies leave out some clones; in studies compared against another copy, an unresolved V gene accounts for under half, and the cause of the remainder is not known. The sample table lists just over 65,000 clones, approximately 80% of them with a count of one. The ten largest clones add up to roughly 13% of the sample.

Sequenced material: PBMCs, taken from a glioma patient whose treatment included an IDH1 peptide vaccine. Receptors were obtained from a young man with glioma.

The V call is TRBV18, the J call TRBJ2-7; unclear D gene. This CDR3 region has 11 residues. The germline V and J ends were trimmed by 1 base and 7 bases, with 5 bases remaining between them. CDR1 is KGHSH and CDR2 is LQKENI in the germline V gene. The CDR3 DNA is TGTGCCAGCTCACCACAGACAGAGCAGTACTTC. It is translated as CASSPQTEQYF.

This chain uses TRBV7-2 with TRBJ1-2; D perhaps matches TRBD1 (5 bases). V lost 2 bases to trimming and J lost 0 bases, with 13 bases between them. CDR1 is SGHTA and CDR2 is FQGNSA in the germline V gene. This CDR3 comprises 16 residues. CDR3 residues: CASSLWGGGANYGYTF. The DNA of the CDR3 is TGTGCCAGCAGCTTATGGGGGGGAGGAGCTAACTATGGCTACACCTTC.

This chain links TRBV28 with TRBJ2-7; no firm D call. This CDR3 comprises 11 residues. V lost 1 base to trimming and J lost 7 bases, with 5 bases between them. Germline CDR1 reads MDHEN; CDR2 reads SYDVKM. CDR3 nucleotide sequence: TGTGCCAGCAGTTTATTCTCAGAGCAGTACTTC. This encodes CASSLFSEQYF.

The CDR3 nucleotides are TGTGCCAGCAGCCCAACGGGCGGCACAGATACGCAGTATTTT. Protein product: CASSPTGGTDTQYF. The chain is built from TRBV6-1 and TRBJ2-3; D gene uncertain. The CDR3 is made up of 14 amino acids. Trimming pared 6 bases from V and 1 base from J, leaving 11 bases between. Germline V CDR1 and CDR2: MNHNS, SASEGT.

The rearrangement joins TRBV2 to TRBJ1-4; tentatively, D is TRBD1 (5 bases). Germline V gene sequence: CDR1 SNHLY, CDR2 FYNNEI. Trimming stripped 8 bases from V and 4 bases from J, with 11 bases between. CDR3 length: 13 residues. The CDR3 region has the DNA TGTGCCAGCGGGGGTGTGGGTAATGAAAAACTGTTTTTT. This encodes CASGGVGNEKLFF.

This chain joins TRBV4-3 and TRBJ1-5; D is possibly TRBD1 (6 bases). Deletions cut 1 base from V and 2 bases from J, with 15 bases between. The germline CDR1 and CDR2 sequences are LGHNA and YSLEER. The CDR3 is 17 amino acids. CDR3 residues: CASSQVLGAGGNQPQHF. CDR3 bases: TGCGCCAGCAGCCAAGTGTTGGGGGCCGGGGGCAATCAGCCCCAGCATTTT.

The V call is TRBV6-1, the J call TRBJ2-3; D unclear. Trimming cost V 6 bases and J 6 bases, with 7 bases left between them. Germline V gives CDR1 MNHNS, CDR2 SASEGT. The CDR3 loop spans 11 amino acids. The CDR3 spells CASRSGDTQYF. For the CDR3, the DNA is TGTGCCAGCAGATCTGGGGATACGCAGTATTTT.

The chain employs TRBV5-1 and TRBJ1-2; a weak D match, TRBD1 (5 bases). Germline V gene lookup returns CDR1 SGHRS and CDR2 YFSETQ. CDR3 length: 13 amino acids. V was trimmed by 0 bases and J by 7 bases, leaving 10 bases between them. The CDR3: CASSLVPGSGYTF. CDR3 coding DNA: TGCGCCAGCAGCTTGGTACCAGGGTCTGGCTACACCTTC. The entire variable domain, with the rest obtained from reference TRBV5-1 and TRBJ1-2, is as follows: KAGVTQTPRYLIKTRGQQVTLSCSPISGHRSVSWYQQTPGQGLQFLFEYFSETQRNKGNFPGRFSGRQFSNSRSEMNVSTLELGDSALYLCASSLVPGSGYTFGSGTRLTVV.

The CDR3 spells CASSYGRGGYEQYF. DNA for the CDR3: TGTGCCAGCAGTTACGGGAGGGGTGGGTACGAGCAGTACTTC. The rearrangement links TRBV6-5 to TRBJ2-7; 7 bases are shared with TRBD2. The germline V gene has CDR1 MNHEY and CDR2 SVGAGI. This CDR3 is built from 14 residues. The J segment lost 4 bases and the V segment lost 2 bases, leaving 5 bases of the junction unmatched.

This clone is a singleton in its sample. The chain employs TRBV7-2 and TRBJ1-3; D not certain. The CDR3 runs 14 residues. Germline V CDR1 and CDR2: SGHTA, FQGNSA. V lost 6 bases and J 0 bases, leaving 9 bases between the germline ends. The CDR3 reads CASRVTLSGNTIYF. The DNA of the CDR3 is TGTGCCAGCAGGGTGACCCTCTCTGGAAACACCATATATTTT. Variable domain in full (rest from reference TRBV7-2 and TRBJ1-3): GAGVSQSPSNKVTEKGKDVELRCDPISGHTALYWYRQSLGQGLEFLIYFQGNSAPDKSGLPSDRFSAERTGGSVSTLTIQRTQQEDSAVYLCASRVTLSGNTIYFGEGSWLTVV.

CDR3 loop: CASSGGRSTGELFF. For the CDR3, the DNA is TGCGCCAGCAGCGGGGGACGGAGCACCGGGGAGCTGTTTTTT. The chain has TRBV5-1 and TRBJ2-2; D assignment may be TRBD1 or TRBD2 (5 bases each). V gave up 4 bases and J gave up 4 bases, with 11 bases separating them. CDR3 size: 14 residues. Germline CDR1 reads SGHRS; CDR2 reads YFSETQ.

This clone is judged medium-sized. The chain is built from TRBV21-1 and TRBJ1-3; TRBD1, the D gene given by the table, was not confirmed from the DNA. TRBV21-1 is noted as a pseudogene. CDR3 length: 17 residues. DNA for the CDR3: TGTGCCAGCAGCAAAGTGGGACAGTCGAGCTCTGGAAACACCATATATTTT. Its translation: CASSKVGQSSSGNTIYF.

This clone has a handful of counts. CDR3 region: CASKWTSGYNEQFF. The CDR3 DNA reads as TGTGCCAGTAAGTGGACTAGCGGATACAATGAGCAGTTCTTC. The genes are TRBV19 and TRBJ2-1; 10 bases are a match to TRBD2. Trimming cost V 7 bases and J 4 bases; bases outside gene matches: 4. Germline lookup yields CDR1 LNHDA and CDR2 SQIVND (reference sequence). The CDR3 extends over 14 amino acids.

V usage is TRBV6-6 and J usage is TRBJ2-7, with 13 bases matching TRBD2. This CDR3 is built from 14 residues. Per germline, CDR1 MNHNY and CDR2 SVGAGI (reference sequence). J lost 5 bases, V lost 2 bases, and 0 bases had no gene match. The chain's CDR3 is CASSYGLAGDEQYF. Written as DNA, the CDR3 is TGTGCCAGCAGTTACGGACTAGCGGGAGACGAGCAGTACTTC.

The chain recombines TRBV11-2 with TRBJ1-5, with D uncertain. Trimming left V 0 bases short and J 5 bases short, with 5 bases between. The germline V gene has CDR1 SGHAT and CDR2 FQNNGV. The CDR3 runs 13 residues. CDR3 region: CASSLEAHQPQHF. Written as DNA, the CDR3 is TGTGCCAGCAGCTTAGAGGCACATCAGCCCCAGCATTTT.

The chain is built from TRBV5-1 and TRBJ2-1, with 7 bases lining up with TRBD1. The CDR3 sequence is 15 residues long. CDR1 SGHRS and CDR2 YFSETQ come from the germline V gene. Germline trimming cut 8 bases from V and 2 bases from J; bases unmatched to any gene: 10. The CDR3 reads CASKFRDSTYNEQFF. CDR3 sequence (DNA): TGCGCCAGTAAATTCCGGGACAGTACCTACAATGAGCAGTTCTTC.

The V gene is TRBV19, the J gene TRBJ1-1; D is undetermined. The CDR3 has 10 residues. Trimming shortened V by 6 bases and J by 8 bases, and 7 bases separated the two germline ends. The germline CDR1 and CDR2 sequences are LNHDA and SQIVND (reference sequence). CDR3 bases: TGTGCCAGTAGCGGGGAGGAAGCTTTCTTT. Protein: CASSGEEAFF.

This clone showed up just once. V and J are TRBV7-9 and TRBJ1-2, with unresolved D. Germline CDR1 is SEHNR and CDR2 is FQNEAQ (reference sequence). Trimming stripped 7 bases from V and 3 bases from J, with 12 bases between. This CDR3 is built from 13 residues. The CDR3 region is CASTPIQDYGYTF. The CDR3 bases are TGTGCCAGCACCCCGATCCAGGACTATGGCTACACCTTC.

The chain links TRBV11-2 to TRBJ2-2; 9 bases align to TRBD1. Trimming took 5 bases from V and 1 from J; bases not matched to a gene: 5. The CDR3 is made up of 16 amino acids. Germline CDR1 and CDR2: SGHAT and FQNNGV. For the CDR3, the DNA is TGTGCCAGCAGCAATACAGGGGGCAAGAACACCGGGGAGCTGTTTTTT. This encodes CASSNTGGKNTGELFF.

V gene TRBV7-2 combines with J gene TRBJ1-3; D unresolved. Germline CDR1 SGHTA, CDR2 FQGNSA. Trimming cost V 5 bases and J 0 bases, with 11 bases left between them. The CDR3 sequence is 15 residues long. The DNA of the CDR3 is TGTGCCAGCAGCCGCCAAAGGATCTCTGGAAACACCATATATTTT. Amino acid sequence: CASSRQRISGNTIYF.

The rearrangement links TRBV28 to TRBJ2-7; 8 bases match TRBD1. V lost 4 bases to trimming and J lost 0 bases; unmatched junction nucleotides: 11. CDR3 length: 17 amino acids. CDR1 MDHEN and CDR2 SYDVKM come from the germline V gene. CDR3 nucleotide sequence: TGTGCCAGCAGTTCCCCTAGGACAGGGCGTACCTCCTACGAGCAGTACTTC. Its protein is CASSSPRTGRTSYEQYF. Full variable domain (remainder filled in from reference TRBV28 and TRBJ2-7): DVKVTQSSRYLVKRTGEKVFLECVQDMDHENMFWYRQDPGLGLRLIYFSYDVKMKEKGDIPEGYSVSREKKERFSLILESASTNQTSMYLCASSSPRTGRTSYEQYFGPGTRLTVT.

The chain uses TRBV5-1 and TRBJ2-3; D possibly matches TRBD1 or TRBD2 (6 bases each). Germline CDR1 and CDR2: SGHRS and YFSETQ. CDR3 length: 15 amino acids. Trimming removed 0 bases from V and 5 bases from J, with 13 bases in between. The CDR3 sequence: CASSLGGGPGDTQYF. As DNA, the CDR3 is TGCGCCAGCAGCTTGGGTGGGGGGCCTGGAGATACGCAGTATTTT.

The chain carries TRBV9 and TRBJ2-3; 11 bases are a match to TRBD2. Germline trimming cut 2 bases from V and 5 bases from J; bases unmatched to any gene: 4. Germline CDR1 SGDLS, CDR2 YYNGEE. The CDR3 consists of 15 residues. In DNA form, the CDR3 reads TGTGCCAGCAGCGTGCCTAGCGGGGGGTTAGATACGCAGTATTTT. This translates into CASSVPSGGLDTQYF. The complete variable domain, with remaining parts taken from reference TRBV9 and TRBJ2-3, reads DSGVTQTPKHLITATGQRVTLRCSPRSGDLSVYWYQQSLDQGLQFLIQYYNGEERAKGNILERFSAQQFPDLHSELNLSSLELGDSALYFCASSVPSGGLDTQYFGPGTRLTVL.

The chain uses TRBV21-1 and TRBJ2-7. TRBV21-1 has pseudogene status. This CDR3 has 18 residues. CDR3 amino acids: CASKPPRPQNVTAYEQYF. Here the CDR3 DNA reads TGTGCCAGCAAGCCCCCACGGCCCCAAAATGTTACCGCCTACGAGCAGTACTTC.

The chain is built from TRBV11-2 and TRBJ2-2; a possible D gene is TRBD1 (6 bases). Germline CDR1 reads SGHAT; CDR2 reads FQNNGV. V lost 1 base, J lost 6 bases, and 15 bases lay in between. The CDR3 sequence is 16 residues long. CDR3 loop: CASSLVQGLFAGELFF. The CDR3 nucleotides are TGTGCCAGCAGCTTAGTGCAGGGGCTTTTCGCCGGGGAGCTGTTTTTT.

The chain uses TRBV25-1 and TRBJ2-7; D remains unclear. The V gene lost 0 bases and the J gene lost 7 bases, with 7 bases spanning the gap. This CDR3 contains 12 residues. CDR1 MGHDK and CDR2 SYGVNS come from the germline V gene. The CDR3 coding sequence is TGTGCCAGCAGTGAATATGAGTGGGAGCAGTACTTC. This sequence encodes CASSEYEWEQYF.

The chain employs TRBV25-1 and TRBJ2-6; 8 bases match TRBD1. Germline lookup yields CDR1 MGHDK and CDR2 SYGVNS. V dropped 4 bases and J dropped 2; count of bases not matched to a gene: 10. The CDR3 extends over 18 amino acids. The CDR3: CASSGSGQVEPGANVLTF. DNA of the CDR3: TGTGCCAGCAGTGGATCGGGACAGGTTGAACCTGGGGCCAACGTCCTGACTTTC. The entire variable domain, with the rest obtained from reference TRBV25-1 and TRBJ2-6, is as follows: EADIYQTPRYLVIGTGKKITLECSQTMGHDKMYWYQQDPGMELHLIHYSYGVNSTEKGDLSSESTVSRIRTEHFPLTLESARPSHTSQYLCASSGSGQVEPGANVLTFGAGSRLTVL.

The V gene is TRBV25-1, the J gene TRBJ2-1; no definite D call. The V end was cut by 4 bases, the J end by 2 bases, with 15 bases between. There are 16 residues in the CDR3. CDR1 and CDR2 (germline): MGHDK, SYGVNS. CDR3 sequence: CASSGHVGLTYNEQFF. Written as DNA, the CDR3 is TGTGCCAGCAGTGGACATGTAGGTTTAACCTACAATGAGCAGTTCTTC. Full variable domain (rest looked up from reference TRBV25-1 and TRBJ2-1): EADIYQTPRYLVIGTGKKITLECSQTMGHDKMYWYQQDPGMELHLIHYSYGVNSTEKGDLSSESTVSRIRTEHFPLTLESARPSHTSQYLCASSGHVGLTYNEQFFGPGTRLTVL.